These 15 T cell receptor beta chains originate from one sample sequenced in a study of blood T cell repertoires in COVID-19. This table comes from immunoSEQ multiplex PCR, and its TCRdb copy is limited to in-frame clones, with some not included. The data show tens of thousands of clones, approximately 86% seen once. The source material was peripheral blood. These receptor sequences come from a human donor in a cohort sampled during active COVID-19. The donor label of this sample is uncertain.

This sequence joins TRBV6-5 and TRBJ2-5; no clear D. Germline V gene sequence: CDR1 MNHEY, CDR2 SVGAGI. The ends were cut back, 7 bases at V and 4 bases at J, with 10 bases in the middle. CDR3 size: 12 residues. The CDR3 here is CASTRLAETQYF. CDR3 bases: TGTGCCAGCACGCGGTTAGCAGAGACCCAGTACTTC.

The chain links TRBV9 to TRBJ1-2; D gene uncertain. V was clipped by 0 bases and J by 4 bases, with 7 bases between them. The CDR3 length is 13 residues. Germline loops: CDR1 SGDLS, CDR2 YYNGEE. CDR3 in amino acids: CASSVEEGYGYTF. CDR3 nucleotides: TGTGCCAGCAGCGTAGAAGAGGGCTATGGCTACACCTTC. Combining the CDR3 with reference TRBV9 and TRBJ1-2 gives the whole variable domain DSGVTQTPKHLITATGQRVTLRCSPRSGDLSVYWYQQSLDQGLQFLIQYYNGEERAKGNILERFSAQQFPDLHSELNLSSLELGDSALYFCASSVEEGYGYTFGSGTRLTVV.

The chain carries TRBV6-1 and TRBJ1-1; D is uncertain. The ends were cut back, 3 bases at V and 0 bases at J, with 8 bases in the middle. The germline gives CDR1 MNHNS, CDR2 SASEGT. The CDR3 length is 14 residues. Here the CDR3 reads CASSDPRVNTEAFF. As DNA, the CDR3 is TGTGCCAGCAGTGATCCACGGGTGAACACTGAAGCTTTCTTT.

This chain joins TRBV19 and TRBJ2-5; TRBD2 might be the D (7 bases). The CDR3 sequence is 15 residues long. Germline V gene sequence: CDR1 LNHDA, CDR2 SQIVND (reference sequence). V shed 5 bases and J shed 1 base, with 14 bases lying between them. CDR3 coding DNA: TGTGCCAGTAGTCCCCCCGGGGGGCTCCAAGAGACCCAGTACTTC. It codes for CASSPPGGLQETQYF.

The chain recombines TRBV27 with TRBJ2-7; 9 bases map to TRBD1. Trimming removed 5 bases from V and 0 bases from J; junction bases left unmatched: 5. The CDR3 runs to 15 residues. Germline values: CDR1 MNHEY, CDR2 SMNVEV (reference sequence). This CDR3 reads CASSDRGFSSYEQYF. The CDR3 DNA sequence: TGTGCCAGCAGTGACAGGGGGTTTAGCTCCTACGAGCAGTACTTC.

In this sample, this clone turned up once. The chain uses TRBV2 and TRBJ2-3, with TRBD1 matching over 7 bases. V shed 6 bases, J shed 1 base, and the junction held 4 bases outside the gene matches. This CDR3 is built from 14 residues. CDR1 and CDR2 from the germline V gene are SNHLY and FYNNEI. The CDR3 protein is CASRRTGGTDTQYF. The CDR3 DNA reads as TGTGCCAGCAGAAGAACAGGGGGCACAGATACGCAGTATTTT.

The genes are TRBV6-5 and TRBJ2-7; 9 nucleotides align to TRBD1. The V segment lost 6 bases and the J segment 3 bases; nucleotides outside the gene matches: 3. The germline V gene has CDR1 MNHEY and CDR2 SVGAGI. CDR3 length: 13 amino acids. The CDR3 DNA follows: TGTGCCAGCAGCACGACAGGGGGCTACGAGCAGTACTTC. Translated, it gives CASSTTGGYEQYF.

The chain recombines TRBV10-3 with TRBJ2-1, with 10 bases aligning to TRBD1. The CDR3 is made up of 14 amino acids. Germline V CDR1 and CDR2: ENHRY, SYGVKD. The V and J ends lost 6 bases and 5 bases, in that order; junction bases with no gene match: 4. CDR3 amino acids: CAISDGTGDNEQFF. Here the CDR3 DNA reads TGTGCCATCAGCGACGGGACAGGGGACAATGAGCAGTTCTTC.

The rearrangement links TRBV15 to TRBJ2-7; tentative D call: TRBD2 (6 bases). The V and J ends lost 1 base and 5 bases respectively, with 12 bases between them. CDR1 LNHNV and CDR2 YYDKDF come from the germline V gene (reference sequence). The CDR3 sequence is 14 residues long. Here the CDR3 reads CATSRVGGDHEQYF. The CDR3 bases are TGTGCCACCAGCAGAGTGGGCGGGGACCACGAGCAGTACTTC.

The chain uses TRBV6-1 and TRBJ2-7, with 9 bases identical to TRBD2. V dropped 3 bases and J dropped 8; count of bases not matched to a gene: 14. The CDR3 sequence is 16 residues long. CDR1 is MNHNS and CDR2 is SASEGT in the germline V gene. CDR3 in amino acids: CASSEQASSGKYKQYF. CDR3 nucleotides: TGTGCCAGCAGTGAGCAGGCGTCTAGCGGGAAATATAAGCAGTACTTC.

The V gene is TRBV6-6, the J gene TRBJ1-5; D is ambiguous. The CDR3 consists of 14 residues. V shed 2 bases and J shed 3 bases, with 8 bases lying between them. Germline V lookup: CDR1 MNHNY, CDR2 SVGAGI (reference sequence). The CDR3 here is CASSYGQVNQPQHF. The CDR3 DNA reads TGTGCCAGCAGTTACGGGCAAGTCAATCAGCCCCAGCATTTT.

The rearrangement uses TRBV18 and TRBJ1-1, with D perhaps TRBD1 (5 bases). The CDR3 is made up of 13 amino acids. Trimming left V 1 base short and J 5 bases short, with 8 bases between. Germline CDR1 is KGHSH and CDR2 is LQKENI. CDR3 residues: CASSPRGATEAFF. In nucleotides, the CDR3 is TGTGCCAGCTCACCACGCGGGGCAACTGAAGCTTTCTTT.

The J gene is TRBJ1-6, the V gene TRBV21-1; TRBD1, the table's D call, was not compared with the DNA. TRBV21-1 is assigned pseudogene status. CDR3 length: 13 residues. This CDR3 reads CASTPDQVSPLHF. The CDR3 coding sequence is TGTGCCAGCACCCCAGACCAGGTTTCACCCCTCCACTTT.

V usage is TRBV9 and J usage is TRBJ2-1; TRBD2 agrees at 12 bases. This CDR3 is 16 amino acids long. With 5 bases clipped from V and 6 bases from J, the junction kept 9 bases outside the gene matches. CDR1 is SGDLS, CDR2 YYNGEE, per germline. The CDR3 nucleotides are TGTGCCAGCAGTAAACCGGGACTAGCGGGTATCAATGAGCAGTTCTTC. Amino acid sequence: CASSKPGLAGINEQFF.

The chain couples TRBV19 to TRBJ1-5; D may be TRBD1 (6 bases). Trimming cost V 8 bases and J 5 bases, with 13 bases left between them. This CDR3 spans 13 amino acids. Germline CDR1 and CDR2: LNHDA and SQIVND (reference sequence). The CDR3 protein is CASGQFSDQPQHF. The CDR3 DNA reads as TGTGCCAGTGGACAGTTCTCGGATCAGCCCCAGCATTTT.